This T cell receptor beta chain was identified in a study of blood T cell repertoires in COVID-19. In the study overall: Sources were T cells, B-cell-depleted T cells, or PBMCs; the material itself was cDNA or gDNA.

Germline CDR1 is SGDLS and CDR2 is YYNGEE. The CDR3 sequence is 16 residues long. V lost 6 bases and J lost 5; bases outside the gene matches: 13. Original processing notes: Amplification of reference gene primers was used by the study to estimate nucleated cell counts. The data were produced by immunoSEQ multiplex PCR, yet TCRdb's version contains in-frame clones alone and is incomplete. That table furnishes V, J and clone size, whereas the DNA furnished D and trimming. The data hold 150,000 to 200,000 clones, with around 82% observed a single time. The V call is TRBV9, the J call TRBJ2-2; TRBD2 aligns across 7 bases. The sequence was obtained from a man aged 55 to 70 who had recovered from COVID-19. The sequenced sample consisted of peripheral blood. The CDR3, as DNA: TGTGCCAGCACCCAAACCCCCCAGGGAGGGACCGGGGAGCTGTTTTTT. It is translated as CASTQTPQGGTGELFF.